A single sample gave rise to the 26 T cell receptor beta chains below, sequenced in a study of PD-L1 blockade in urothelial cancer. Libraries were prepared by immunoSEQ multiplex PCR; TCRdb keeps only in-frame clonotypes and omits some of them. The sample contains about 20,000 clones, roughly 88% of which appear only once. Sequences were derived from PBMCs, sampled around atezolizumab (anti-PD-L1) treatment. Receptors originate from a man in his forties or fifties with urothelial cancer.

The chain joins TRBV4-1 to TRBJ2-1; 10 nucleotides align to TRBD1. V trimming: 4 bases; J trimming: 6 bases; junction bases outside the gene matches: 12. The CDR3 totals 17 residues. Germline CDR1 MGHRA, CDR2 YSYEKL. CDR3 region: CASSRPPSGQGINEQFF. The DNA for the CDR3 is TGCGCCAGCAGCCGCCCACCTTCGGGACAGGGGATCAATGAGCAGTTCTTC.

The V gene is TRBV6-1, the J gene TRBJ2-1, with 8 bases that match TRBD1. The CDR3 consists of 14 residues. The germline gives CDR1 MNHNS, CDR2 SASEGT. Unmatched junction bases numbered 6, after V lost 7 bases and J lost 4 bases. The CDR3 loop is CASNRQGSYNEQFF. The CDR3 DNA sequence: TGTGCCAGCAACAGACAGGGGTCGTACAATGAGCAGTTCTTC.

The chain uses TRBV5-6 and TRBJ2-1, with TRBD2 matching 12 bases. This CDR3 is built from 16 residues. The V gene end was trimmed by 0 bases and the J gene end by 7 bases; junction bases not matched to a gene: 5. Germline-derived CDR1 and CDR2 are SGHDT and YYEEEE. CDR3: CASSLVPSGGANEQFF. The CDR3 bases are TGTGCCAGCAGCTTGGTGCCTAGCGGGGGGGCTAATGAGCAGTTCTTC.

The gene calls are TRBV7-6 and TRBJ2-7; 9 bases fit TRBD2. This CDR3 is 15 amino acids long. Unmatched junction bases numbered 11, after V lost 5 bases and J lost 6 bases. Germline V gene sequence: CDR1 SGHVS, CDR2 FNYEAQ. The CDR3 protein is CASSTIAGVKTEQYF. For the CDR3, the DNA is TGTGCCAGCAGCACCATAGCGGGGGTCAAGACCGAGCAGTACTTC.

This CDR3 reads CASSFTGVTGELFF. CDR3 sequence (DNA): TGTGCCAGCAGCTTTACAGGGGTCACCGGGGAGCTGTTTTTT. The V and J genes are TRBV5-8 and TRBJ2-2; 7 bases are a match to TRBD1. Germline CDR1 is SGHTS and CDR2 is YDEGEE. The trim removed 2 bases at V and 4 bases at J, leaving 2 bases unmatched. The CDR3 contains 14 residues.

The CDR3 sequence is CAWGQGTSGRAFTDTQYF. CDR3 nucleotide sequence: TGTGCCTGGGGCCAGGGAACTAGCGGGAGGGCCTTCACAGATACGCAGTATTTT. The chain recombines TRBV30 with TRBJ2-3; TRBD2 matches 13 bases. J was trimmed by 2 bases and V by 5 bases; bases with no gene match: 13. In germline, CDR1 is GTSNPN, CDR2 SVGIG (reference sequence). The CDR3 contains 18 residues.

This chain uses TRBV20-1 with TRBJ2-1, with 8 bases fitting TRBD2. The CDR3 contains 11 residues. V trimming: 6 bases; J trimming: 15 bases; junction bases outside the gene matches: 10. The germline CDR1 and CDR2 sequences are DFQATT and SNEGSKA (reference sequence). This CDR3 reads CSATTGTRLFF. CDR3 nucleotide sequence: TGCAGTGCGACCACCGGGACTAGATTGTTCTTC.

The chain links TRBV5-1 to TRBJ2-5; D may be TRBD1 (6 bases). The length of the CDR3 is 14 residues. The germline V gene has CDR1 SGHRS and CDR2 YFSETQ. Trimming pared 0 bases from V and 3 bases from J, leaving 9 bases between. The CDR3 loop is CASSLVPGEETQYF. The CDR3 DNA sequence: TGCGCCAGCAGCTTGGTCCCAGGGGAAGAGACCCAGTACTTC. The entire variable domain, with the rest obtained from reference TRBV5-1 and TRBJ2-5, is as follows: KAGVTQTPRYLIKTRGQQVTLSCSPISGHRSVSWYQQTPGQGLQFLFEYFSETQRNKGNFPGRFSGRQFSNSRSEMNVSTLELGDSALYLCASSLVPGEETQYFGPGTRLLVL.

V gene TRBV7-8 combines with J gene TRBJ2-1, with D perhaps matching TRBD2 (6 bases). Trimming pared 6 bases from V and 15 bases from J, leaving 21 bases between. CDR1 is SGHVS and CDR2 is FQNEAQ in the germline V gene. The CDR3 totals 13 residues. CDR3 bases: TGTGCCAGCAGGCTGTCTACCGTGGGAGGCCCGTTCTTC. It is translated as CASRLSTVGGPFF.

The chain links TRBV9 to TRBJ1-3; the match to TRBD1 covers 7 bases. The CDR3 loop spans 15 amino acids. The trim removed 3 bases at V and 0 bases at J, leaving 3 bases unmatched. Germline V gene lookup returns CDR1 SGDLS and CDR2 YYNGEE. CDR3 coding DNA: TGTGCCAGCAGCGCGGACAGGTCCTCTGGAAACACCATATATTTT. Its protein product is CASSADRSSGNTIYF.

This CDR3 reads CASSHLYPSGYTDTQYF. CDR3 nucleotides: TGTGCCAGCAGCCATTTGTATCCTAGCGGCTACACAGATACGCAGTATTTT. The chain uses TRBV5-6 and TRBJ2-3; 7 nucleotides line up with TRBD2. The CDR3 loop spans 17 amino acids. Trimming at V came to 4 bases and at J to 2 bases, leaving 13 bases not matched to a gene. Germline CDR1 and CDR2: SGHDT and YYEEEE.

This clone showed up just a few times. The rearrangement links TRBV19 to TRBJ2-2; 9 nucleotides agree with TRBD1. Per germline, CDR1 LNHDA and CDR2 SQIVND (reference sequence). The V gene end was trimmed by 6 bases and the J gene end by 5 bases; junction bases not matched to a gene: 1. The CDR3 spans 13 residues. Here the CDR3 DNA reads TGTGCCAGTAGCGGACAGGGGACCGGGGAGCTGTTTTTT. Encoded protein: CASSGQGTGELFF.

Only one count was recorded for this clone. Here the CDR3 DNA reads TGTGCCATCAGCGGTAGCGGGGTATCTGATACCGGGGAGCTGTTTTTT. It encodes CAISGSGVSDTGELFF. The chain uses TRBV10-3 and TRBJ2-2; 8 nucleotides line up with TRBD2. Germline CDR1 reads ENHRY; CDR2 reads SYGVKD. J was trimmed by 5 bases and V by 6 bases; bases with no gene match: 11. CDR3 length: 16 amino acids.

CDR3 bases: TGTGCCAGCAGCTTAGGGACTAGCGGGAGGCATTCCTACGAGCAGTACTTC. Residues: CASSLGTSGRHSYEQYF. The chain links TRBV13 to TRBJ2-7; TRBD2 aligns across 13 bases. V shed 0 bases and J 1 base; nucleotides not matched to a gene: 3. The germline CDR1 and CDR2 sequences are PRHDT and FYEKMQ (reference sequence). This CDR3 spans 17 amino acids.

The chain employs TRBV5-6 and TRBJ1-6; weak D call: TRBD1 (5 bases). V dropped 6 bases and J dropped 4 bases, with 8 bases sitting between them. This CDR3 comprises 13 residues. Germline assignment: CDR1 SGHDT and CDR2 YYEEEE. The CDR3 nucleotides are TGTGCCAGCACCCGACAGTATAATTCACCCCTCCACTTT. Translating it yields CASTRQYNSPLHF.

The chain uses TRBV4-3 and TRBJ2-2, with 8 bases identical to TRBD2. This CDR3 comprises 16 residues. Germline CDR1 LGHNA, CDR2 YSLEER. The ends lost 4 bases at V and 6 bases at J; junction bases unmatched: 10. CDR3 nucleotides: TGCGCCAGCAGCCCCGGGGGGCGGGAGGAGGCCGGGGAGCTGTTTTTT. Its protein product is CASSPGGREEAGELFF.

CDR3 loop: CASSPGVAGEQYF. For the CDR3, the DNA is TGTGCCAGCTCACCGGGGGTAGCGGGCGAGCAGTACTTC. The rearrangement links TRBV18 to TRBJ2-7, with 7 positions matching TRBD2. The germline gives CDR1 KGHSH, CDR2 LQKENI. V was clipped by 3 bases and J by 6 bases; unmatched bases: 5. The CDR3 consists of 13 residues.

As DNA, the CDR3 is TGTGCCAGCAGCTTAGCGCTGGTAGGGACAGAGGGAGGAGGCTACACCTTC. Translating gives CASSLALVGTEGGGYTF. V usage is TRBV7-8 and J usage is TRBJ1-2, with 7 bases lining up with TRBD1. Germline lookup yields CDR1 SGHVS and CDR2 FQNEAQ. The CDR3 has 17 amino acids. The trim removed 0 bases at V and 8 bases at J, leaving 15 bases unmatched.

The chain links TRBV14 to TRBJ2-5; TRBD2 is a possible D gene (5 bases). V was pared by 4 bases and J by 0 bases, with 9 bases between. Germline V CDR1 and CDR2: SGHDN, FVKESK. This CDR3 has 14 residues. The CDR3: CASSRGRYQETQYF. The CDR3 nucleotides are TGTGCCAGCAGCCGAGGGCGGTACCAAGAGACCCAGTACTTC.

The rearrangement joins TRBV28 to TRBJ1-1; D perhaps matches TRBD1 (5 bases). The ends were cut back, 6 bases at V and 10 bases at J, with 18 bases in the middle. The length of the CDR3 is 13 residues. Per germline, CDR1 MDHEN and CDR2 SYDVKM. This CDR3 reads CASRAQGGVGAFF. In DNA form, the CDR3 reads TGTGCCAGCAGGGCTCAGGGAGGCGTTGGAGCTTTCTTT.

This chain uses TRBV27 with TRBJ2-6; no clear D gene. This CDR3 contains 15 residues. CDR1 and CDR2 from the germline V gene are MNHEY and SMNVEV (reference sequence). V shed 3 bases and J shed 0 bases, with 6 bases lying between them. The CDR3 DNA follows: TGTGCCAGCAGTTTGGTGAGCTCTGGGGCCAACGTCCTGACTTTC. Residues: CASSLVSSGANVLTF.

V and J are TRBV19 and TRBJ1-5; weak D call: TRBD1 (5 bases). The V gene's germline CDR1 is LNHDA and CDR2 SQIVND (reference sequence). The CDR3 runs to 13 residues. Between the trimmed V and J ends, which lost 8 bases and 4 bases, there was a span of 12 bases. CDR3 sequence reads: CASQGSKNQPQHF. CDR3 in DNA: TGTGCCAGTCAGGGCTCAAAAAATCAGCCCCAGCATTTT.

The chain couples TRBV6-6 to TRBJ2-7; 7 bases are shared with TRBD1. J lost 1 base, V lost 5 bases, and 8 bases had no gene match. CDR3 length equals 15 residues. Per germline, CDR1 MNHNY and CDR2 SVGAGI (reference sequence). This CDR3 is CASSTRDSPSYEQYF. In DNA, the CDR3 is TGTGCCAGCAGTACCCGGGACAGTCCATCCTACGAGCAGTACTTC.

This chain joins TRBV9 and TRBJ2-1, with 9 bases fitting TRBD2. This CDR3 is 16 amino acids long. The V gene's germline CDR1 is SGDLS and CDR2 YYNGEE. The ends lost 0 bases at V and 2 bases at J; junction bases unmatched: 3. The CDR3 sequence: CASSVVASGTYNEQFF. The CDR3 coding sequence is TGTGCCAGCAGCGTAGTCGCTAGCGGGACCTACAATGAGCAGTTCTTC.

The chain couples TRBV30 to TRBJ1-5; maybe TRBD1 (6 bases). CDR3 length: 14 amino acids. The V gene's germline CDR1 is GTSNPN and CDR2 SVGIG (reference sequence). The germline V and J ends were trimmed by 0 bases and 6 bases, with 12 bases remaining between them. The CDR3 reads CAWSVRGGPQPQHF. CDR3 DNA: TGTGCCTGGAGTGTACGAGGGGGTCCTCAGCCCCAGCATTTT.

CDR3 loop: CASSPDIYNEQFF. The CDR3 DNA follows: TGTGCCAGCAGCCCCGACATCTACAATGAGCAGTTCTTC. The chain has TRBV9 and TRBJ2-1; no definite D call. V was cut by 4 bases and J by 3 bases, with 8 bases left in between. The CDR3 loop spans 13 amino acids. The germline V gene encodes CDR1 SGDLS and CDR2 YYNGEE.